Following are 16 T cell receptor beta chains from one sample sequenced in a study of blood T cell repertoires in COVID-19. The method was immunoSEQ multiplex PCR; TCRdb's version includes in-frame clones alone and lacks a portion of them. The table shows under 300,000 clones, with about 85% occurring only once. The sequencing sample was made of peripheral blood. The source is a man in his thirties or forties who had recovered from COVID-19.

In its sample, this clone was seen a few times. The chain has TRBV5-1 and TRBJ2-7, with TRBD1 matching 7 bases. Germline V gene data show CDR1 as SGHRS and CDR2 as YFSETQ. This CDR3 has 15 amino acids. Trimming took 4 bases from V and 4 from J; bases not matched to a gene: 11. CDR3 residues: CASSQQQGLGYEQYF. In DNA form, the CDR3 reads TGCGCCAGCAGCCAGCAACAGGGGCTAGGATACGAGCAGTACTTC.

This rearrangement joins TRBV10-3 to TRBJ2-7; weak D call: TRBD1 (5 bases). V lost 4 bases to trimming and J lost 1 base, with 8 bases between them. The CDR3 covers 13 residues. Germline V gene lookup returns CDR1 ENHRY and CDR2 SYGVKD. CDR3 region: CAISGQGSYEQYF. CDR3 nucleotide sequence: TGTGCCATCAGTGGTCAGGGTTCCTACGAGCAGTACTTC.

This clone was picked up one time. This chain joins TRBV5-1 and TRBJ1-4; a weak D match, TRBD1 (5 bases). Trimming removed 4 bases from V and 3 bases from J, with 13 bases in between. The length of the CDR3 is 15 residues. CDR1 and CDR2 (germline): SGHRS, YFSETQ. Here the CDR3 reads CASSREGSPNEKLFF. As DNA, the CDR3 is TGCGCCAGCAGCCGGGAGGGGTCGCCTAATGAAAAACTGTTTTTT. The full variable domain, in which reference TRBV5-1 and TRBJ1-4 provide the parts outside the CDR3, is KAGVTQTPRYLIKTRGQQVTLSCSPISGHRSVSWYQQTPGQGLQFLFEYFSETQRNKGNFPGRFSGRQFSNSRSEMNVSTLELGDSALYLCASSREGSPNEKLFFGSGTQLSVL.

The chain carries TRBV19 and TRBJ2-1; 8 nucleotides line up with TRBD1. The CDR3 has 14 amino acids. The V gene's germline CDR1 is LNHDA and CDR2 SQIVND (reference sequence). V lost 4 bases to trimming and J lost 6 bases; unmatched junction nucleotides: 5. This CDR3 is CASSTDRDLNEQFF. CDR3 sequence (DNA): TGTGCCAGTAGTACGGACAGGGATCTCAATGAGCAGTTCTTC.

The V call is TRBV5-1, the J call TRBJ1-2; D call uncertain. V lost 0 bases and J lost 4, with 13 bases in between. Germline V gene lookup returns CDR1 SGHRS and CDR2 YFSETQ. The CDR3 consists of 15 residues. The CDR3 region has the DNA TGCGCCAGCAGCTTGGCCGGGAGCCTTGGCTATGGCTACACCTTC. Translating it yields CASSLAGSLGYGYTF.

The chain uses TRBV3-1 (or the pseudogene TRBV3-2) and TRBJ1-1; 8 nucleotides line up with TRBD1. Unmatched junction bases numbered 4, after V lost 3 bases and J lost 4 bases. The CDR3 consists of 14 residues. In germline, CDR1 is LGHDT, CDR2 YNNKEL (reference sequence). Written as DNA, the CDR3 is TGTGCCAGCAGCCAGACAGGGGTGGCCACTGAAGCTTTCTTT. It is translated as CASSQTGVATEAFF.

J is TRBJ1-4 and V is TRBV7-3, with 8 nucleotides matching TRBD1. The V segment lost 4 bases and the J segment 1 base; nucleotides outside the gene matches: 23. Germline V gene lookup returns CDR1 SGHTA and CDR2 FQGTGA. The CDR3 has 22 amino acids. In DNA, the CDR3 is TGTGCCAGCAGCTCCGCGCGACGGACAGGGATGGCGGTTAAAAAAACTAATGAAAAACTGTTTTTT. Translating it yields CASSSARRTGMAVKKTNEKLFF.

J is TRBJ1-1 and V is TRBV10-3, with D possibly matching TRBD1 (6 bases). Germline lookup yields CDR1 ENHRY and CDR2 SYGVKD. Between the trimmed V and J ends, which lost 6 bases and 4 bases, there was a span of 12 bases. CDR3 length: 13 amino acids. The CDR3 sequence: CAISQAGATEAFF. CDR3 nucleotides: TGTGCCATCAGCCAAGCGGGGGCCACTGAAGCTTTCTTT.

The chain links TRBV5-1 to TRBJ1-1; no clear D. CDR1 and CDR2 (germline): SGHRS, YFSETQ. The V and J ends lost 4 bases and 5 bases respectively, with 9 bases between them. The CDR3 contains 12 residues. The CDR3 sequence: CASSPTGTEAFF. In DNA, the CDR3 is TGCGCCAGCAGCCCGACGGGGACTGAAGCTTTCTTT.

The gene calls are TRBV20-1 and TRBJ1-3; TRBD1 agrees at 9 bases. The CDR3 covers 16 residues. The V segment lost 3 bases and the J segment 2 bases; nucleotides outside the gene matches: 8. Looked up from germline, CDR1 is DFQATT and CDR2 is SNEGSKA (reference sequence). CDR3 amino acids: CSASPGTGFTGNTIYF. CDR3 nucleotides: TGCAGTGCTAGTCCCGGGACAGGGTTTACTGGAAACACCATATATTTT.

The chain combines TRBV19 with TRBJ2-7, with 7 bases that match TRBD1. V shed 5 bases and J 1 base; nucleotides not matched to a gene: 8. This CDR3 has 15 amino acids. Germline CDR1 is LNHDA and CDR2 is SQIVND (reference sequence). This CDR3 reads CASSRQGEGSYEQYF. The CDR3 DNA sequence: TGTGCCAGTAGTCGACAGGGTGAGGGGTCCTACGAGCAGTACTTC.

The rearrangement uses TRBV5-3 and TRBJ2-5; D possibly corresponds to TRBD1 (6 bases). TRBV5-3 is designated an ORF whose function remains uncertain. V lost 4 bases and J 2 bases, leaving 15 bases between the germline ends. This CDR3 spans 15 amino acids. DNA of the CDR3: TGTGCCAGAAGCCAACCTGACAGGCCTCAAGAGACCCAGTACTTC. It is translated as CARSQPDRPQETQYF.

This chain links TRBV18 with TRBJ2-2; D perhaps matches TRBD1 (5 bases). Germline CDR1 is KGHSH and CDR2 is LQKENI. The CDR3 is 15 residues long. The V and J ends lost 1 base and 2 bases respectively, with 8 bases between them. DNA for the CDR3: TGTGCCAGCTCACCACGACAGACCAACACCGGGGAGCTGTTTTTT. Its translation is CASSPRQTNTGELFF.

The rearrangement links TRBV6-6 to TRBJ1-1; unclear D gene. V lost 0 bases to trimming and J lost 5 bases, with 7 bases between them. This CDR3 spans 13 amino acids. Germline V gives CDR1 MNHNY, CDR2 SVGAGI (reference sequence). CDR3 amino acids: CASSYSTGTEAFF. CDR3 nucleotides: TGTGCCAGCAGTTACTCAACCGGGACTGAAGCTTTCTTT.

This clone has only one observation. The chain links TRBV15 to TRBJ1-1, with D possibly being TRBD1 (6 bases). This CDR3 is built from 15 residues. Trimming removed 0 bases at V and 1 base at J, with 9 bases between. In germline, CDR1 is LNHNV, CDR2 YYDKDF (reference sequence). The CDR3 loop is CATSREGAGNTEAFF. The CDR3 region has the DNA TGTGCCACCAGCAGAGAGGGGGCGGGGAACACTGAAGCTTTCTTT.

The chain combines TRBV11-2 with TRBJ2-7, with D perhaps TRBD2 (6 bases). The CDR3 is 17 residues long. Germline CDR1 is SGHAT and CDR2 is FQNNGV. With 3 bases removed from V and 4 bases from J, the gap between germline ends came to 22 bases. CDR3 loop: CASSFVSGGTELYEQYF. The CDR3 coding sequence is TGTGCCAGCAGCTTCGTTAGCGGCGGGACGGAGCTTTACGAGCAGTACTTC.